A single count supports the clone carrying this T cell receptor (beta chain). The antigen is unknown. This sample was included in a study of T cell responses to AZD1222 COVID-19 vaccine. Notes on the study in general: All repertoire sampling was performed exclusively after the peak T cell response.

V was cut by 2 bases and J by 9 bases, with 9 bases left in between. The germline CDR1 and CDR2 sequences are LGHDT and YNNKEL (reference sequence). The CDR3 is 12 residues long. Method: immunoSEQ multiplex PCR; TCRdb's copy keeps in-frame clones and lacks some. The sample includes fewer than 100,000 clones, approximately 84% of them seen just once. The rearrangement links TRBV3-1 (or the pseudogene TRBV3-2) to TRBJ2-3; D uncertain. The receptor comes from an adult who received the AZD1222 COVID-19 vaccine. The specimen was peripheral blood, collected 28 days after the second AZD1222 dose. The CDR3 loop is CASSQLGKTQYF. The CDR3 nucleotides read TGTGCCAGCAGCCAATTGGGGAAGACGCAGTATTTT.